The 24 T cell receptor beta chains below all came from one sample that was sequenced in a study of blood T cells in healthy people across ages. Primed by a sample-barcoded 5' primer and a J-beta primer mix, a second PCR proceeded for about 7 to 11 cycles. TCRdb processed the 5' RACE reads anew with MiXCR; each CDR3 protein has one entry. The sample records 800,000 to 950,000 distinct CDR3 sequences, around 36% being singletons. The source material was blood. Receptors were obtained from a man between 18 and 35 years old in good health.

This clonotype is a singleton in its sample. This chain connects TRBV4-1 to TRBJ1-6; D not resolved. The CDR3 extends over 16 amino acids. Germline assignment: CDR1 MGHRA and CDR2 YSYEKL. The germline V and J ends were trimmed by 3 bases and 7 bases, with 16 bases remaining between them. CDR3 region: CASSQGMERINSPLHF. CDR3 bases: TGCGCCAGCAGCCAGGGGATGGAACGGATAAATTCACCCCTCCACTTT.

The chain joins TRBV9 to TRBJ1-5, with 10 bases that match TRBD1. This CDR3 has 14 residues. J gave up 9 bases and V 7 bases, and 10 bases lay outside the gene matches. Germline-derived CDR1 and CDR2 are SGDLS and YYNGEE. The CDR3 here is CASSRGQGPSPQHF. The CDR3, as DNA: TGTGCCAGCTCTCGGGGACAGGGGCCGTCGCCCCAGCATTTT.

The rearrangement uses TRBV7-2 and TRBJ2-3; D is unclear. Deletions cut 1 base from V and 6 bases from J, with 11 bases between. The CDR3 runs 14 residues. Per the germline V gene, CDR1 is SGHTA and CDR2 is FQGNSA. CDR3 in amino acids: CASSLDPGVDTQYF. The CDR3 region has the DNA TGTGCCAGCAGCTTAGATCCGGGTGTGGATACGCAGTATTTT.

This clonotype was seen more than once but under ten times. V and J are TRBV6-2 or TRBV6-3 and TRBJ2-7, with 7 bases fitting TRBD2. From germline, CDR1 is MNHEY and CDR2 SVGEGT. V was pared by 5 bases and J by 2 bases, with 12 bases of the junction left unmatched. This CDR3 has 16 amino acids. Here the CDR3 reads CASSTDRAGATYEQYF. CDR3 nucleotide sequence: TGTGCCAGCAGTACCGATCGGGCGGGAGCCACCTACGAGCAGTACTTC.

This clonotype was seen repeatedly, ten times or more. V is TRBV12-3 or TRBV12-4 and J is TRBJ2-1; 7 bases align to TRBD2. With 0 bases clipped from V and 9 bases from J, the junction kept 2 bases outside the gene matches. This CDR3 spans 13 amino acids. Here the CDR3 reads CASSLARGTEQFF. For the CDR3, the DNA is TGTGCCAGCAGTTTAGCGCGGGGGACTGAGCAGTTCTTC.

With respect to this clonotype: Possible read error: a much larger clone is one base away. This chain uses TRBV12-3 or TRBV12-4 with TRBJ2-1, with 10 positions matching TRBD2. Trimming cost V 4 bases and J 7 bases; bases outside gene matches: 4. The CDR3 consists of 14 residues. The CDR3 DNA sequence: TGTGCCAGCAGTTGCACTAGCGGGAAAAATGAGCAGTTCTTC. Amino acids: CASSCTSGKNEQFF.

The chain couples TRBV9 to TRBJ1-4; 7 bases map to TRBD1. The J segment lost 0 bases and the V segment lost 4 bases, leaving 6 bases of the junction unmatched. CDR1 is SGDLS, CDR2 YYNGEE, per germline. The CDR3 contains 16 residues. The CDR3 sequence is CASSPRDRSTNEKLFF. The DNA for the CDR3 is TGTGCCAGCAGCCCCCGGGACAGATCAACTAATGAAAAACTGTTTTTT.

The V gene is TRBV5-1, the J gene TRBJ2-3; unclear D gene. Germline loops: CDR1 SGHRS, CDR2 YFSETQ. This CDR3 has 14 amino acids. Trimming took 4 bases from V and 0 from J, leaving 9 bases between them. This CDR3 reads CASSASSSTDTQYF. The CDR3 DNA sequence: TGCGCCAGCAGCGCCTCTTCCAGCACAGATACGCAGTATTTT.

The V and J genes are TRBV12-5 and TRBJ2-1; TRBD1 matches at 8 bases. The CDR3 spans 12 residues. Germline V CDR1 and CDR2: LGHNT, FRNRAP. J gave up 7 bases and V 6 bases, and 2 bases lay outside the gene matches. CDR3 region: CASGRTGNEQFF. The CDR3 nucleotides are TGTGCTAGTGGGCGGACAGGGAATGAGCAGTTCTTC.

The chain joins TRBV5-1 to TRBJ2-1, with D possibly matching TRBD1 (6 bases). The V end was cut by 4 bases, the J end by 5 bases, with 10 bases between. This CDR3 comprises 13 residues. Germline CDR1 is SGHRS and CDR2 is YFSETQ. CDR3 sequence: CASSKDRNNEQFF. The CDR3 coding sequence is TGCGCCAGCAGCAAGGACAGAAACAATGAGCAGTTCTTC. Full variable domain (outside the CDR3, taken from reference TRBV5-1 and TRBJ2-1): KAGVTQTPRYLIKTRGQQVTLSCSPISGHRSVSWYQQTPGQGLQFLFEYFSETQRNKGNFPGRFSGRQFSNSRSEMNVSTLELGDSALYLCASSKDRNNEQFFGPGTRLTVL.

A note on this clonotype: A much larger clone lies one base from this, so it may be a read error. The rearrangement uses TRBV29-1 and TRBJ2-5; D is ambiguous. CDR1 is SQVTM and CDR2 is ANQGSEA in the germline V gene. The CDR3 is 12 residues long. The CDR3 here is CSSRTPQEAQYF. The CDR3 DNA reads TGCAGCTCCCGGACGCCTCAAGAGGCCCAGTACTTC.

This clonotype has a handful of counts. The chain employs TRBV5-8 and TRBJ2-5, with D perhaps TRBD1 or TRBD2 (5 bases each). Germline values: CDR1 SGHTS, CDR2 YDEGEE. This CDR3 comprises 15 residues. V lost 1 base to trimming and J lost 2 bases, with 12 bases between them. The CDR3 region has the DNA TGTGCCAGCAGCTTGTTGGGGGATATTCAAGAGACCCAGTACTTC. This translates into CASSLLGDIQETQYF.

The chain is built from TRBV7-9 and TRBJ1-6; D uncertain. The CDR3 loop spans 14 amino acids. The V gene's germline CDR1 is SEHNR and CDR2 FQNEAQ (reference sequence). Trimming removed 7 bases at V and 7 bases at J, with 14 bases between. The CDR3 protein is CASTNGQTNSPLHF. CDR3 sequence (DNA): TGTGCCAGCACCAACGGGCAGACCAATTCACCCCTCCACTTT.

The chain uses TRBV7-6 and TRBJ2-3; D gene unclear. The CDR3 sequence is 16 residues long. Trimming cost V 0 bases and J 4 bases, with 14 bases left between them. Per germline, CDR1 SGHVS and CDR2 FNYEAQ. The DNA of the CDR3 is TGTGCCAGCAGCTTAGCGCGTCCCGGATTGGCAGATACGCAGTATTTT. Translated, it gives CASSLARPGLADTQYF.

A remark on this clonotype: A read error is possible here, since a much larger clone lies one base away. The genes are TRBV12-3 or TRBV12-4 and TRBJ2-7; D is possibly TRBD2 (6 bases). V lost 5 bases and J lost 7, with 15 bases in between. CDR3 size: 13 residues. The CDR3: CASSPWEEGEQYF. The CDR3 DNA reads TGTGCCAGCAGTCCCTGGGAGGAAGGTGAGCAGTACTTC.

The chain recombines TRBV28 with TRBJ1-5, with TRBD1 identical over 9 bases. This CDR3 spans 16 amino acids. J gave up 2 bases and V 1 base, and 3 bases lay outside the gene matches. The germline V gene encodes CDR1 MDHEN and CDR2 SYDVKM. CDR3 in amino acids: CASSLLQGAGNQPQHF. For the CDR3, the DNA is TGTGCCAGCAGTTTATTACAGGGGGCCGGCAATCAGCCCCAGCATTTT.

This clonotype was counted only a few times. In DNA, the CDR3 is TGCAGCGTTATGTTGGCCACCCATACGCAGTATTTT. Translated, it gives CSVMLATHTQYF. This chain links TRBV29-1 with TRBJ2-3; D uncertain. V was pared by 5 bases and J by 7 bases, with 13 bases between. In germline, CDR1 is SQVTM, CDR2 ANQGSEA. This CDR3 region has 12 residues.

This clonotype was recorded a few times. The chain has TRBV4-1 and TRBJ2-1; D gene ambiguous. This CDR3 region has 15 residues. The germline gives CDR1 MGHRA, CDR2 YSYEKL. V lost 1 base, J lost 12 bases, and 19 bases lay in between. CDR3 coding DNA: TGCGCCAGCAGCCAAGGGGTTGTCGGTTTGGATTTGCAGTTCTTC. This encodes CASSQGVVGLDLQFF.

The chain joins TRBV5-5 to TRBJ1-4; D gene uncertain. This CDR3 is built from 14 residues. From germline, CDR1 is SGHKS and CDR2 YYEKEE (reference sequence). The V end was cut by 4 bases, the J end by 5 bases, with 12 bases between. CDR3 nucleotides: TGTGCCAGCAGCGTGGGTCTGGCGAATGAAAAACTGTTTTTT. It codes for CASSVGLANEKLFF.

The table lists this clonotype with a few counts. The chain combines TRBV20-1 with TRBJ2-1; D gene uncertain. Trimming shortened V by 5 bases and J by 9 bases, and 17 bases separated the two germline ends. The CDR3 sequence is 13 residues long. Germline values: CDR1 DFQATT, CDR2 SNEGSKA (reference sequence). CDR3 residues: CSAHRTGWGEQFF. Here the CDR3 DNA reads TGCAGTGCTCATAGGACCGGCTGGGGTGAGCAGTTCTTC.

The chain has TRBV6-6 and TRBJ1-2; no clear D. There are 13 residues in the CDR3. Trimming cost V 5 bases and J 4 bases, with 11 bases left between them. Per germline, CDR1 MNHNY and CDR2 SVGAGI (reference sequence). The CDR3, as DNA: TGTGCCAGCAGTCTAAGGTCGTTCTATGGCTACACCTTC. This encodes CASSLRSFYGYTF.

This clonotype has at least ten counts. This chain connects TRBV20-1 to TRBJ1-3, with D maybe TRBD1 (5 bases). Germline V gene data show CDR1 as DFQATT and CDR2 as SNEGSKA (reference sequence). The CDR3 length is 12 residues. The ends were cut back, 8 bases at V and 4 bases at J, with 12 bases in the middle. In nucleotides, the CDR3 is TGCAGTCTCTTGGGGGGGGGAAACACCATATATTTT. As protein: CSLLGGGNTIYF.

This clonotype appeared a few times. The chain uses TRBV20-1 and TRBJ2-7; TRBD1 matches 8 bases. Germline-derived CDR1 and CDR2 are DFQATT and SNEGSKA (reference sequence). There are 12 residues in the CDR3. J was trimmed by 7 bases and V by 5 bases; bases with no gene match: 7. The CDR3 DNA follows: TGCAGTGCTTATGGACAGGGAGTGGAGCAGTACTTC. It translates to CSAYGQGVEQYF.

CDR3 sequence (DNA): TGCAGTGCTCCGGGGGGATCTGGAAACACCATATATTTT. This encodes CSAPGGSGNTIYF. The chain couples TRBV20-1 to TRBJ1-3; D perhaps matches TRBD1 (5 bases). This CDR3 comprises 13 residues. CDR1 and CDR2 from the germline V gene are DFQATT and SNEGSKA (reference sequence). The V end was cut by 5 bases, the J end by 1 base, with 9 bases between.